A selection of T cell receptor beta chains follows, all from one sample in a study of T cells in Graves' hyperthyroidism and ophthalmopathy. MiXCR was run by TCRdb on the multiplex PCR reads, yielding one entry per CDR3 protein. This table has hundreds of thousands of distinct CDR3 sequences, approximately 13% appearing once. The sequencing input was blood. The receptors were gathered from a woman under 30 with Graves' hyperthyroidism. The CDR3 runs from the conserved cysteine through the conserved F or W. The order of the fields is V gene, clone size, J gene, D gene, CDR3 DNA, CDR3 protein. D genes are given only for firm matches. A clone size is listed for some rows: how often the clone was seen (once, few, many), or a class if it is expanded.

V: TRBV12-3/TRBV12-4; size: many; J: TRBJ1-1; D: TRBD1; DNA: TGTGCCAGCACCCGACAGGGGGCGCTCACTGAAGCTTTCTTT; CDR3: CASTRQGALTEAFF
V: TRBV20-1; size: few; J: TRBJ1-5; D: .; DNA: TGCAGTGCTGGGGGATGGCCCCAGCATTTT; CDR3: CSAGGWPQHF
V: TRBV20-1; size: few; J: TRBJ1-2; D: .; DNA: TGCAGTGCTAGAGATCAATCGCATGGCTACACCTTC; CDR3: CSARDQSHGYTF
V: TRBV7-2; size: .; J: TRBJ1-2; D: .; DNA: TGTGCCAGCAGCTTAGCGCAGATTTTTATGGCTGGCTACACCTTC; CDR3: CASSLAQIFMAGYTF
V: TRBV6-5; size: many; J: TRBJ1-2; D: TRBD1; DNA: TGTGCCAGCAGTTACCCCCAGGGGGCGAGCTATGGCTACACCTTC; CDR3: CASSYPQGASYGYTF
V: TRBV20-1; size: few; J: TRBJ1-5; D: .; DNA: TGCAGTGCTTTCCCGAGGGGACGGATGAGCAATCAGCCCCAGCATTTT; CDR3: CSAFPRGRMSNQPQHF
V: TRBV5-6; size: many; J: TRBJ1-2; D: TRBD1; DNA: TGTGCCAGCAACCGACAGGGATGGCTGTTGGATGGCTACACCTTC; CDR3: CASNRQGWLLDGYTF
V: TRBV19; size: .; J: TRBJ2-3; D: .; DNA: TGTGCCAGTAGTATAAAGGGGGTCACAGATACGCAGTATTTT; CDR3: CASSIKGVTDTQYF
V: TRBV9; size: .; J: TRBJ2-2; D: TRBD2; DNA: TGTGCCAGCAGCCCCCTAGCGGCAAACACCGGGGAGCTGTTTTTT; CDR3: CASSPLAANTGELFF
V: TRBV12-3/TRBV12-4; size: many; J: TRBJ1-3; D: .; DNA: TGTGCCAGCAGGCCTTCTGTCTCTGGAAACACCATATATTTT; CDR3: CASRPSVSGNTIYF
V: TRBV29-1; size: many; J: TRBJ1-5; D: .; DNA: TGCAGCGTTGGAGGGATGGGGCAGCCCCAGCATTTT; CDR3: CSVGGMGQPQHF
V: TRBV29-1; size: many; J: TRBJ2-7; D: .; DNA: TGCAGCGTTGCCCGGGGAGACTCCTACGAGCAGTACTTC; CDR3: CSVARGDSYEQYF
V: TRBV6-6; size: few; J: TRBJ2-1; D: TRBD1; DNA: TGTGCCAGCAGTTACTTGGGACAGGGGGTGAATGAGCAGTTCTTC; CDR3: CASSYLGQGVNEQFF
V: TRBV5-6; size: few; J: TRBJ2-1; D: TRBD2; DNA: TGTGCCAGCAGCTTTTGGGGAGCGGGGCTGGGCTCCTACAATGAGCAGTTCTTC; CDR3: CASSFWGAGLGSYNEQFF
V: TRBV28; size: many; J: TRBJ2-2; D: TRBD2; DNA: TGTGCCAGCAGTTTTTTAGCGGGAGCCGTCGGGGAGCTGTTTTTT; CDR3: CASSFLAGAVGELFF
V: TRBV20-1; size: many; J: TRBJ1-2; D: .; DNA: TGCAGTGCAGCAGAGGACTATGGCTACACCTTC; CDR3: CSAAEDYGYTF
V: TRBV12-3/TRBV12-4; size: many; J: TRBJ2-7; D: .; DNA: TGTGCCAGCAGTCCCTTGGAAGGCTACGAGCAGTACTTC; CDR3: CASSPLEGYEQYF
V: TRBV5-1; size: many; J: TRBJ1-4; D: .; DNA: TGCGCCAGCAGTGGCAGCCCCGCAACTAATGAAAAACTGTTTTTT; CDR3: CASSGSPATNEKLFF
V: TRBV27; size: many; J: TRBJ2-1; D: TRBD2; DNA: TGTGCCACCATGGGACTAGCGGGGGAGGGTAATGAGCAGTTCTTC; CDR3: CATMGLAGEGNEQFF
V: TRBV4-2; size: many; J: TRBJ1-5; D: TRBD1; DNA: TGTGCCAGCAGCCTCACAGGGGAGGGCCAGCCCCAGCATTTT; CDR3: CASSLTGEGQPQHF
V: TRBV6-2/TRBV6-3; size: many; J: TRBJ1-1; D: .; DNA: TGTGCCAGCAGTTACGGGAGAGGGGAGAACACTGAAGCTTTCTTT; CDR3: CASSYGRGENTEAFF
V: TRBV19; size: .; J: TRBJ2-3; D: .; DNA: TGTGCCAGTAGTCGGCGTGGGGGCCCAGATACGCAGTATTTT; CDR3: CASSRRGGPDTQYF
V: TRBV30; size: many; J: TRBJ1-3; D: .; DNA: TGTGCCTGGAGTCCGACCTACTCTGGAAACACCATATATTTT; CDR3: CAWSPTYSGNTIYF
V: TRBV5-1; size: .; J: TRBJ2-1; D: TRBD1; DNA: TGCGCCAGCAGCTTGGGAGGACAGGGGCACAATGAGCAGTTCTTC; CDR3: CASSLGGQGHNEQFF
V: TRBV28; size: many; J: TRBJ2-4; D: .; DNA: TGTGCCAGCATGGGCAGGGCCAAAAACATTCAGTACTTC; CDR3: CASMGRAKNIQYF
V: TRBV5-1; size: many; J: TRBJ2-2; D: .; DNA: TGCGCCAGCAGCTTCTCAGGTGGAACCGGGGAGCTGTTTTTT; CDR3: CASSFSGGTGELFF
V: TRBV20-1; size: many; J: TRBJ2-7; D: TRBD2; DNA: TGCAGTGCTAGAGATTCGCGACTAGCGGGAGTGTACGAGCAGTACTTC; CDR3: CSARDSRLAGVYEQYF
V: TRBV7-3; size: few; J: TRBJ1-2; D: TRBD1; DNA: TGTGCCAGCAGCCCAAGCTTCGGGACAGACGGCTACACCTTC; CDR3: CASSPSFGTDGYTF
V: TRBV5-1; size: few; J: TRBJ2-5; D: TRBD1; DNA: TGCGCCAGCAGTATTGGGGACAGGGGGCGCGTGGAGACCCAGTACTTC; CDR3: CASSIGDRGRVETQYF
V: TRBV12-3/TRBV12-4; size: .; J: TRBJ1-4; D: .; DNA: TGTGCCTCAAGTCAGGGTATAGATGAAAAACTGTTTTTT; CDR3: CASSQGIDEKLFF